The clone carrying this T cell receptor beta chain was seen a single time. This record comes from a study of Ad26.COV2.S vaccination and SARS-CoV-2 variants. Assay: immunoSEQ multiplex PCR; the TCRdb copy retains only in-frame clones and omits some. The data hold around 450,000 clones, with approximately 89% observed a single time. The germline CDR1 and CDR2 sequences are MNHNS and SASEGT. The germline V and J ends were trimmed by 3 bases and 8 bases, with 16 bases remaining between them. This CDR3 has 15 amino acids. As for treatment: some 19 received Ad26.COV2.S at low or high dose, single or two shots; roughly 5 received placebo; per-sample allocation not given. Samples were taken on day 63 after the first vaccine or placebo injection.

The receptor comes from a person between 18 and 59 years old who received the Ad26.COV2.S COVID-19 vaccine or a placebo. The sample was peripheral blood, taken in a trial of Ad26.COV2.S vaccine versus placebo. V usage is TRBV6-1 and J usage is TRBJ1-4; tentatively, D is TRBD1 (5 bases). The CDR3 is CASSEVGINREKLFF. CDR3 in DNA: TGTGCCAGCAGTGAGGTGGGAATCAACAGGGAAAAACTGTTTTTT.